This T cell receptor (beta chain) came from a study of regulatory T cells in long-lasting Graves disease. Time point meaning: persistent/refractory GD, antithyroid drugs over 5 years with positive TRAb. PBMCs provided the RNA from which the TCR library was made. Germline-derived CDR1 and CDR2 are MGHRA and YSYEKL. J lost 3 bases, V lost 1 base, and 8 bases had no gene match. The CDR3 extends over 16 amino acids. With iRepertoire HTBI primers and Arm-PCR of CDR3 regions, TCR beta libraries were built. One entry per CDR3 protein, called by TCRdb with MiXCR from the multiplex PCR reads. This sample has about 430,000 distinct CDR3 sequences, with around 20% found just once.

This sample comprised peripheral blood mononuclear cells (PBMCs), obtained when the disease was refractory, from a patient treated with antithyroid drugs. The rearrangement links TRBV4-1 to TRBJ2-7; 8 positions agree with TRBD2. The receptor comes from a female donor with Graves disease. CDR3 amino acids: CASSQAWTSRRYEQYF. The CDR3 DNA reads as TGCGCCAGCAGCCAAGCCTGGACTAGCAGACGCTACGAGCAGTACTTC.